This note documents a single T cell receptor beta chain sequence. The specificity of this receptor is unknown. No clone much larger than this one lies a single base away; base qualities are absent. In Seattle, one collaborating source enrolled patients while the infection was active and tracked those patients longitudinally over the course of disease. Whole blood was collected in K2EDTA tubes by collaborating institutions according to the institutions' own protocols. Collaborator samples were shipped for TCRbeta analysis as frozen whole blood, isolated PBMCs, or DNA extracted from either sample type. This specimen belongs to a study of blood T cell repertoires in COVID-19 (dated by TCRdb to about 2020). Notes on the research overall: Samples covering the acute and convalescent phases of COVID-19 were provided by collaborators in the United States, Italy and Spain. The material from the prospective study consisted of cDNA or gDNA derived from T cells, B-cell-depleted T cells, or PBMCs. Subjects who had been exposed to COVID-19, were actively infected with it, or had recovered from it provided the deeply sampled blood TCRbeta repertoires that made up the dataset. The repertoires were released in a freely available public database meant as a resource for research on the immune response to SARS-CoV-2. The samples were drawn from two sources: the first 160 participants of the ongoing ImmuneRACE study, and about 1,300 subjects contributed by 6 global collaborators. A de-identified subject ID, COVID-19 status, age in years and sex were almost always included in the sample metadata. Where available, HLA class I and class II types were obtained from metadata supplied by the sample provider rather than from assay-based typing. Study-wide findings and limitations: The quantity of clinical and demographic metadata differed by source and by participant and was supplied without curation.

TCRbeta CDR3 regions were amplified from genomic DNA using the immunoSEQ Assay, a bias-controlled multiplex PCR. The published analysis was carried out like this. The number of nucleated cells in each sample was estimated from the amplification of reference gene primers within the assay. Sequence reads were collapsed and filtered to measure the absolute abundance of every unique TCRbeta CDR3 rearrangement. For each sample, productive Simpson clonality was calculated as the square root of Simpson's diversity index across productive rearrangements. The source is immuneACCESS, and TCRdb retained only in-frame sequences with V and J called. Part of the clones is not carried over; for the studies checked, unresolved V genes explain less than half of this, and the remainder is unexplained. V and J calls plus clone size are reproduced from that table; the DNA served to infer D and trimming. Recorded for this sample are approximately 160,000 clones; approximately 93% of them occurred a single time. The top ten constitute around 2% of the sample.

Sequencing input: peripheral blood. The receptor comes from a woman aged 55-70 years with COVID-19, enrolled during active disease.

Read as DNA, the sequence is TGTGCCAGCAGTTACGACGGCGGAAGCAATCAGCCCCAGCATTTT. It codes for CASSYDGGSNQPQHF. This chain is built from TRBV6-6 and TRBJ1-5, with the D gene call left open. The germline V gene (reference sequence) yields MNHNY for CDR1 and SVGAGI for CDR2. V lost 2 bases and J lost 1 base; the stretch between them is 9 bases long. Spanning cysteine to phenylalanine, the CDR3 consists of 15 amino acids. This entry keeps only the CDR3 DNA: 45 bases, framed from base 1.